The entry below gives a single T cell receptor beta chain sequence along with its context. Its antigen is unidentified. The data originate from a study of T-cell reconstitution after alpha-beta-depleted transplantation in children. Overall study findings and caveats: The main origin of T-cell counts and diversity one year after transplant was newly produced T cells.

A library of TCRbeta sequences, prepared with unique molecular identifiers, was generated. TCRdb fed the PCR reads into MiXCR, producing one record per CDR3 protein. The sample has about 980,000 distinct CDR3 sequences; 25% to 35% are singletons. The CDR3 runs to 12 residues. Germline V gene lookup returns CDR1 LGHDT and CDR2 YNNKEL (reference sequence). V lost 3 bases to trimming and J lost 7 bases, with 7 bases between them. This sample comprised PBMCs, mostly from graft donor cells, obtained 360 days after TCRalphabeta/CD19-depleted stem cell transplant. The TCR sequence derives from a boy in the first two years of life who had a stem cell transplant for SCID, so the T cells may come from the graft donor. This chain uses TRBV3-1 with TRBJ2-1; TRBD2 is a possible D gene (5 bases). CDR3 bases: TGTGCCAGCAGCCAGCGGGTTAATGAGCAGTTCTTC. It translates to CASSQRVNEQFF.